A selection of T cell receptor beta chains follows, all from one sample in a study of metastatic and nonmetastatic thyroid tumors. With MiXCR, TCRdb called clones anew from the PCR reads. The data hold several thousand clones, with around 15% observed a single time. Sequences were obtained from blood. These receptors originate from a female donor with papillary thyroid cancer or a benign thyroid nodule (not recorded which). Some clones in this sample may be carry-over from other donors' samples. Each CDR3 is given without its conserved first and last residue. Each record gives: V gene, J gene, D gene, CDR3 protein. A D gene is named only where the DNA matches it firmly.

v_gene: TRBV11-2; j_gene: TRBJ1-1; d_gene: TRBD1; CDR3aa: ASSLDRGTGRTEAF
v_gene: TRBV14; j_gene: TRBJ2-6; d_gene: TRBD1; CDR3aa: ASSQCRDRIGLVFSGANVLT
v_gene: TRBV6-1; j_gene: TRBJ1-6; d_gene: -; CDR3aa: ASTGGPYEQY
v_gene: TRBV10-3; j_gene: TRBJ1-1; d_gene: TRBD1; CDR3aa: AVGGPNTEAF
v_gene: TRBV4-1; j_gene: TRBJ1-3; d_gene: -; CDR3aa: ASSQVGRNRDGNTIY
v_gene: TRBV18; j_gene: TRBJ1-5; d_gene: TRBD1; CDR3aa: ASSPDRGQPQH
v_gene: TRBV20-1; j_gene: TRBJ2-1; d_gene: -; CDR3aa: SARDRTSSGEQF
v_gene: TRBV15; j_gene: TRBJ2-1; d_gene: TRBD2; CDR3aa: ATSNNGGGSSYNEQF
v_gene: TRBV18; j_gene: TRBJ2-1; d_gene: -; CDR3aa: ASSPRRGGSYNEQF
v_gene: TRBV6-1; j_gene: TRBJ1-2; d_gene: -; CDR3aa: ASSEHGGGGSYGYT